The 13 T cell receptor beta chains presented below share a single source sample, sequenced in a study of blood T cell repertoires in COVID-19. The repertoire was sequenced with immunoSEQ multiplex PCR; TCRdb's copy has only in-frame clones and lacks some. The table includes 300,000 to 350,000 clones, around 90% detected once. The material sequenced was PBMCs or T cells enriched from blood (not recorded which). All receptors derive from a woman aged 18-29 years with acute COVID-19.

The chain uses TRBV28 and TRBJ2-3; 14 bases map to TRBD2. V was clipped by 6 bases and J by 6 bases; unmatched bases: 8. The CDR3 runs 16 residues. Germline V gene sequence: CDR1 MDHEN, CDR2 SYDVKM. CDR3 nucleotide sequence: TGTGCCAGCAGAACCTCGGGACTAGCGGGAGCGGATACGCAGTATTTT. Its translation is CASRTSGLAGADTQYF. The variable domain in full, with the rest retrieved from reference TRBV28 and TRBJ2-3, is DVKVTQSSRYLVKRTGEKVFLECVQDMDHENMFWYRQDPGLGLRLIYFSYDVKMKEKGDIPEGYSVSREKKERFSLILESASTNQTSMYLCASRTSGLAGADTQYFGPGTRLTVL.

The chain carries TRBV27 and TRBJ2-1; D gene ambiguous. Trimming removed 10 bases from V and 2 bases from J, with 9 bases in between. Germline V gives CDR1 MNHEY, CDR2 SMNVEV (reference sequence). The CDR3 runs to 12 residues. The CDR3 spells CATIQAYNEQFF. The CDR3 bases are TGTGCCACCATTCAGGCCTACAATGAGCAGTTCTTC.

The V call is TRBV27, the J call TRBJ2-1, with 8 bases lining up with TRBD2. The ends lost 3 bases at V and 6 bases at J; junction bases unmatched: 7. The germline CDR1 and CDR2 sequences are MNHEY and SMNVEV (reference sequence). This CDR3 region has 15 residues. The CDR3 loop reads CASSFEAGVGNEQFF. The CDR3 DNA reads TGTGCCAGCAGTTTCGAAGCGGGAGTAGGCAATGAGCAGTTCTTC.

The chain has TRBV27 and TRBJ1-3, with a tentative D call TRBD1 (5 bases). The CDR3 has 15 residues. Trimming took off 2 bases at V and 2 bases at J, with 10 bases between the two ends. From germline, CDR1 is MNHEY and CDR2 SMNVEV (reference sequence). CDR3 coding DNA: TGTGCCAGCAGTTTAGAGGCAGGGACTGGAAACACCATATATTTT. Encoded protein: CASSLEAGTGNTIYF.

The V and J genes are TRBV7-2 and TRBJ2-1; D may be TRBD1 (5 bases). CDR1 and CDR2 (germline): SGHTA, FQGNSA. V was trimmed by 3 bases and J by 1 base, leaving 10 bases between them. The CDR3 has 15 residues. The CDR3: CASSFRVSSYNEQFF. In DNA, the CDR3 is TGTGCCAGCAGCTTCAGGGTGTCGTCCTACAATGAGCAGTTCTTC.

This sequence joins TRBV20-1 and TRBJ1-6; the D is unclear. Trimming took 0 bases from V and 18 from J, leaving 12 bases between them. The CDR3 loop spans 11 amino acids. Germline assignment: CDR1 DFQATT and CDR2 SNEGSKA (reference sequence). The CDR3 loop is CSARDREGYHF. For the CDR3, the DNA is TGCAGTGCTAGAGATAGGGAGGGTTACCACTTT.

J is TRBJ1-5 and V is TRBV28; D possibly corresponds to TRBD1 (5 bases). Germline V gene lookup returns CDR1 MDHEN and CDR2 SYDVKM. There are 12 residues in the CDR3. V lost 4 bases and J 7 bases, leaving 8 bases between the germline ends. DNA for the CDR3: TGTGCCAGCAGTTCAGGGAACCAGCCCCAGCATTTT. Translated, it gives CASSSGNQPQHF.

The chain joins TRBV27 to TRBJ2-5, with D possibly matching TRBD2 (6 bases). The CDR3 loop spans 16 amino acids. Germline-derived CDR1 and CDR2 are MNHEY and SMNVEV (reference sequence). Between the trimmed V and J ends, which lost 1 base and 2 bases, there was a span of 14 bases. The CDR3 loop reads CASSLWRGTLQETQYF. CDR3 nucleotide sequence: TGTGCCAGCAGTTTATGGCGGGGCACCCTTCAAGAGACCCAGTACTTC.

The chain combines TRBV6-5 with TRBJ1-4; D perhaps matches TRBD1 (5 bases). V dropped 5 bases and J dropped 10 bases, with 14 bases sitting between them. This CDR3 spans 13 amino acids. Germline loops: CDR1 MNHEY, CDR2 SVGAGI. The CDR3 here is CASSLAQGGKLFF. In DNA form, the CDR3 reads TGTGCCAGCAGTCTGGCTCAGGGAGGAAAACTGTTTTTT.

CDR3 in amino acids: CASSLTLAGGELFF. The CDR3 coding sequence is TGTGCCAGCAGCTTGACTCTAGCGGGCGGGGAGCTGTTTTTT. The chain combines TRBV7-8 with TRBJ2-2; 8 nucleotides line up with TRBD2. This CDR3 spans 14 amino acids. The trim removed 3 bases at V and 7 bases at J, leaving 4 bases unmatched. Germline V gene data show CDR1 as SGHVS and CDR2 as FQNEAQ. The full variable domain, with the rest looked up from reference TRBV7-8 and TRBJ2-2, is GAGVSQSPRYKVAKRGQDVALRCDPISGHVSLFWYQQALGQGPEFLTYFQNEAQLDKSGLPSDRFFAERPEGSVSTLKIQRTQQEDSAVYLCASSLTLAGGELFFGEGSRLTVL.

The chain recombines TRBV7-9 with TRBJ2-7, with 7 bases lining up with TRBD1. The germline CDR1 and CDR2 sequences are SEHNR and FQNEAQ (reference sequence). This CDR3 region has 14 residues. Unmatched junction bases numbered 4, after V lost 3 bases and J lost 2 bases. The CDR3 nucleotides are TGTGCCAGCAGCTTTCCGGGACAGACCTACGAGCAGTACTTC. Encoded protein: CASSFPGQTYEQYF.

At least ten counts were recorded for this clone. The genes are TRBV10-2 and TRBJ1-2; 7 nucleotides line up with TRBD1. This CDR3 is 13 amino acids long. Germline V gives CDR1 WSHSY, CDR2 SAAADI. Trimming removed 10 bases from V and 8 bases from J; junction bases left unmatched: 13. The DNA of the CDR3 is TGCGCCATCGGACAGGAGGACTTAACGGGCTACACCTTC. Protein sequence: CAIGQEDLTGYTF.

This clone was seen once. The chain joins TRBV7-9 to TRBJ1-5, with 9 bases lining up with TRBD1. Germline V gives CDR1 SEHNR, CDR2 FQNEAQ (reference sequence). The V and J ends lost 6 bases and 3 bases, in that order; junction bases with no gene match: 15. The CDR3 runs to 18 residues. CDR3 sequence reads: CASSSINTGTGLNQPQHF. As DNA, the CDR3 is TGTGCCAGCAGTTCCATTAATACCGGGACAGGGCTCAATCAGCCCCAGCATTTT.